This T cell receptor (beta chain) was sequenced during a study of blood T cell repertoires in COVID-19. Germline V CDR1 and CDR2: SEHNR, FQNEAQ (reference sequence). The V and J ends lost 1 base and 2 bases respectively, with 16 bases between them. CDR3 length: 17 amino acids. Libraries were prepared by immunoSEQ multiplex PCR; TCRdb keeps only in-frame clonotypes and omits some of them. The sample holds 190,000 or so clones, about 86% seen once. The sample consisted of peripheral blood. V and J are TRBV7-9 and TRBJ2-3; D possibly corresponds to TRBD2 (5 bases). The receptor comes from a woman between 18 and 29 years old who had recovered from COVID-19. CDR3: CASSLGESSPSTDTQYF. DNA for the CDR3: TGTGCCAGCAGCTTAGGGGAGTCCAGCCCCTCCACAGATACGCAGTATTTT. Variable domain in full (rest from reference TRBV7-9 and TRBJ2-3): DTGVSQNPRHKITKRGQNVTFRCDPISEHNRLYWYRQTLGQGPEFLTYFQNEAQLEKSRLLSDRFSAERPKGSFSTLEIQRTEQGDSAMYLCASSLGESSPSTDTQYFGPGTRLTVL.